This T cell receptor (beta chain) was identified during a study of blood T cell repertoires in COVID-19 (TCRdb year 2020). With respect to the entire study: Collaborator samples came from the United States, Italy and Spain and covered acute and convalescent phases of COVID-19. HLA class I and class II types, where available, came from metadata supplied by the sample provider rather than from assay-based typing. A freely available public database, intended as a resource for researchers studying the immune response to SARS-CoV-2, is where the repertoires were released. The samples were drawn from two sources: the first 160 participants of the ongoing ImmuneRACE study, and about 1,300 subjects contributed by 6 global collaborators. The dataset comprised deeply sampled blood TCRbeta repertoires from subjects exposed to, actively infected with, or recovered from COVID-19. A de-identified subject ID, COVID-19 status, age in years and sex were almost always included in the sample metadata. The prospective study material was composed of cDNA or gDNA derived from T cells, B-cell-depleted T cells, or PBMCs.

V is cut by 0 bases and J by 2 bases, and the space between the germline ends is 7 bases. In the germline V gene, CDR1 corresponds to MNHEY and CDR2 to SVGAGI. From the cysteine up to the phenylalanine, the CDR3 has a length of 15 residues. Of the read, only the CDR3 DNA is kept; its 45 bases are in frame from base 1. The paper's findings and limits, for the study overall: How much clinical and demographic metadata was included differed by source and by participant, and the metadata was provided uncurated.

As regards this clone: This receptor's antigen is unknown. No base quality values were provided; no much bigger clone lies one nucleotide off.

The immunoSEQ Assay, a bias-controlled multiplex PCR, was used to amplify TCRbeta CDR3 regions from genomic DNA. The study's processing was this. Within the assay, amplification of reference gene primers was used to estimate how many nucleated cells each sample contained. Sequence reads were collapsed and filtered to measure the absolute abundance of every unique TCRbeta CDR3 rearrangement. For each sample, productive Simpson clonality was calculated by taking the square root of Simpson's diversity index across productive rearrangements. Sourced from immuneACCESS, this table was stored by TCRdb with only in-frame sequences that have V and J called. A share of the clones is absent; for the studies checked, an unresolved V gene accounts for under half, and the remainder has no known explanation. V, J and clone size were drawn from that table, and D and trimming were deduced from the DNA. This sample holds some 240,000 clones; less than 85% were observed only once. The ten most abundant clones make up over 7% of the sample.

The collaborating institutions used their own protocols to collect whole blood in K2EDTA tubes. For TCRbeta analysis, collaborators shipped samples in one of three forms: frozen whole blood, isolated PBMCs, or DNA extracted from either of those sample types. Sequenced material: peripheral blood. This TCR came from a woman in her 70s with acute or convalescent COVID-19. Recombination joined TRBV6-5 with TRBJ2-2, with no reliable assignment of the D segment. The nucleotide sequence reads TGTGCCAGCAGTTACTCGAGAACTAACACCGGGGAGCTGTTTTTT. It translates to CASSYSRTNTGELFF.